This TCR beta chain originates from a study of beta chain features in type 1 diabetes. Study context: In all, roughly 98,000,000 sorted cells from all samples were analyzed.

General study results and limits: In every one of the four CD4+ subsets, TCRB CDR3s were moderately but significantly shorter in Type 1 diabetes patients. Naive, central memory and Treg TCRB repertoires seemed to resemble each other more closely in patients than they did in healthy donors. PCR might show a preference for shorter templates, equally across patients and controls.

Investigators reverse transcribed all isolated RNA, so they sequenced expressed TCRB transcripts. Clones were read by immunoSEQ multiplex PCR, and TCRdb kept only the in-frame ones, dropping some. This table has around 290,000 clones, approximately 8.1% appearing once. The CDR3 loop spans 12 amino acids. Germline V gene data show CDR1 as MNHEY and CDR2 as SVGAGI. Trimming took off 0 bases at V and 13 bases at J, with 10 bases between the two ends. In this sample, this clone turned up a few times. Antigen unknown. The V gene is TRBV6-5, the J gene TRBJ2-1; D may be TRBD2 (5 bases). The receptor's source is a young woman in good health. Sequenced input: central memory CD4+ T cells from blood. The CDR3 DNA reads TGTGCCAGCAGTTACTCGAGGACTCCACAGTTCTTC. Its protein is CASSYSRTPQFF.